Shown below are 26 T cell receptor beta chains from a single sample sequenced in a study of CD8 T cell repertoires and HIV-1 epitope variants. Sequencing was performed with immunoSEQ multiplex PCR; in TCRdb, only in-frame clones are kept and a portion is missing. The sample consists of tens of thousands of clones, over 70% of them appearing once. The sequenced sample was uncultured baseline CD8+ T cells from peripheral blood mononuclear cells (PBMCs). The receptors come from a male donor with HIV.

This rearrangement joins TRBV6-6 to TRBJ2-7; maybe TRBD1 (6 bases). Germline loops: CDR1 MNHNY, CDR2 SVGAGI (reference sequence). V was clipped by 4 bases and J by 0 bases, with 10 bases between them. CDR3 size: 14 residues. The CDR3 spells CASSSRGSSYEQYF. In DNA form, the CDR3 reads TGTGCCAGCAGTTCGAGGGGGAGCTCCTACGAGCAGTACTTC.

This chain joins TRBV5-4 and TRBJ1-2; D may be TRBD1 (6 bases). Germline loops: CDR1 SGHNT, CDR2 YYREEE (reference sequence). Deletions cut 3 bases from V and 4 bases from J, with 7 bases between. The CDR3 has 12 residues. The CDR3 region has the DNA TGTGCCAGCAGCTCGGACAGCTATGGCTACACCTTC. Translation: CASSSDSYGYTF.

This chain joins TRBV5-1 and TRBJ2-5; 10 nucleotides agree with TRBD2. V dropped 0 bases and J dropped 1; count of bases not matched to a gene: 3. CDR1 is SGHRS and CDR2 is YFSETQ in the germline V gene. This CDR3 region has 16 residues. Written as DNA, the CDR3 is TGCGCCAGCAGCTTGGACGTAGCGGGGGGCCAAGAGACCCAGTACTTC. Protein sequence: CASSLDVAGGQETQYF.

The chain employs TRBV2 and TRBJ2-3; TRBD2 matches 8 bases. Per germline, CDR1 SNHLY and CDR2 FYNNEI. The CDR3 runs 15 residues. Trimming at V came to 7 bases and at J to 0 bases, leaving 6 bases not matched to a gene. The CDR3 sequence is CASNPRTSSTDTQYF. The CDR3 DNA sequence: TGTGCCAGCAACCCTCGGACTAGCAGCACAGATACGCAGTATTTT.

This clone was seen a few times. The chain recombines TRBV29-1 with TRBJ2-5; D is possibly TRBD1 or TRBD2 (5 bases each). The germline CDR1 and CDR2 sequences are SQVTM and ANQGSEA. V lost 5 bases and J lost 4, with 11 bases in between. The CDR3 has 12 residues. As DNA, the CDR3 is TGCAGCGTTCGAGGGGTCGGAGAGACCCAGTACTTC. Translation: CSVRGVGETQYF.

This clone was found once. This rearrangement joins TRBV5-5 to TRBJ2-1, with D unclear. Germline V gene sequence: CDR1 SGHKS, CDR2 YYEKEE (reference sequence). V lost 5 bases to trimming and J lost 12 bases, with 15 bases between them. CDR3 length equals 12 residues. The CDR3 loop reads CASRIEPHAQFF. CDR3 in DNA: TGTGCCAGCAGGATTGAGCCGCATGCGCAGTTCTTC.

V gene TRBV5-1 combines with J gene TRBJ2-5, with 8 bases identical to TRBD2. CDR1 is SGHRS and CDR2 is YFSETQ in the germline V gene. J gave up 4 bases and V 6 bases, and 8 bases lay outside the gene matches. The CDR3 sequence is 14 residues long. As DNA, the CDR3 is TGCGCCAGCAAACGCGAAGCGGGGGTAGAGACCCAGTACTTC. Encoded protein: CASKREAGVETQYF.

V usage is TRBV6-1 and J usage is TRBJ1-1, with 9 bases matching TRBD1. Trimming took 1 base from V and 9 from J; bases not matched to a gene: 6. The CDR3 runs to 14 residues. Germline V gene data show CDR1 as MNHNS and CDR2 as SASEGT. Here the CDR3 DNA reads TGTGCCAGCAGTGAAGGAGACAGGGGGTTCAAAGCTTTCTTT. It codes for CASSEGDRGFKAFF.

V gene TRBV5-1 combines with J gene TRBJ2-2; 8 bases map to TRBD1. The CDR3 contains 16 residues. Germline CDR1 is SGHRS and CDR2 is YFSETQ. Trimming cost V 3 bases and J 4 bases; bases outside gene matches: 8. As DNA, the CDR3 is TGCGCCAGCAGCTATCAACCGGGACAGGCCACCGGGGAGCTGTTTTTT. The encoded protein is CASSYQPGQATGELFF.

This clone was counted between two and nine times. V and J are TRBV6-1 and TRBJ2-1; 10 nucleotides line up with TRBD2. V shed 8 bases and J 3 bases; nucleotides not matched to a gene: 7. The CDR3 is made up of 15 amino acids. The germline V gene has CDR1 MNHNS and CDR2 SASEGT. CDR3 DNA sequence: TGTGCCAGCGCCGGACTAGCGGACGTCTACAATGAGCAGTTCTTC. Amino acid sequence: CASAGLADVYNEQFF.

The chain uses TRBV10-2 and TRBJ2-2; D call uncertain. The CDR3 length is 14 residues. The germline CDR1 and CDR2 sequences are WSHSY and SAAADI. V shed 0 bases and J shed 9 bases, with 11 bases lying between them. CDR3 sequence reads: CASSESLRSWELFF. The CDR3 nucleotides read TGCGCCAGCAGTGAGTCGTTGCGGAGTTGGGAGCTGTTTTTT.

This clone came up many times. The rearrangement uses TRBV28 and TRBJ1-2; D is uncertain. Germline lookup yields CDR1 MDHEN and CDR2 SYDVKM. CDR3 size: 11 residues. The ends were cut back, 4 bases at V and 8 bases at J, with 8 bases in the middle. The CDR3, as DNA: TGTGCCAGCAGTTCGGCGAGGGGCTACACCTTC. Its translation is CASSSARGYTF.

This clone has just one count. The gene calls are TRBV11-2 and TRBJ1-2; D may be TRBD1 (6 bases). CDR3 size: 17 residues. With 0 bases removed from V and 8 bases from J, the gap between germline ends came to 22 bases. The germline CDR1 and CDR2 sequences are SGHAT and FQNNGV. The CDR3 DNA sequence: TGTGCCAGCAGCTTAGATAATACAGGGTCGTATCGCTACGGCTACACCTTC. Its protein is CASSLDNTGSYRYGYTF.

The chain carries TRBV6-5 and TRBJ2-1; the match to TRBD2 covers 11 bases. CDR3 length: 15 residues. V trimming: 5 bases; J trimming: 7 bases; junction bases outside the gene matches: 7. The germline gives CDR1 MNHEY, CDR2 SVGAGI. DNA for the CDR3: TGTGCCAGCAGTACAACTAGCGGGAGATGGAATGAGCAGTTCTTC. It is translated as CASSTTSGRWNEQFF.

V usage is TRBV5-4 and J usage is TRBJ2-7; D is perhaps TRBD1 or TRBD2 (5 bases each). The CDR3 is 15 residues long. The germline gives CDR1 SGHNT, CDR2 YYREEE (reference sequence). Trimming left V 3 bases short and J 0 bases short, with 13 bases between. CDR3 nucleotides: TGTGCCAGCAGCTCTCCGGGGCCCAGCTCCTACGAGCAGTACTTC. This encodes CASSSPGPSSYEQYF. The variable domain in full, completed from reference TRBV5-4 and TRBJ2-7, reads ETGVTQSPTHLIKTRGQQVTLRCSSQSGHNTVSWYQQALGQGPQFIFQYYREEENGRGNFPPRFSGLQFPNYSSELNVNALELDDSALYLCASSSPGPSSYEQYFGPGTRLTVT.

The V and J genes are TRBV5-4 and TRBJ2-7, with D unresolved. The germline V gene encodes CDR1 SGHNT and CDR2 YYREEE (reference sequence). V gave up 0 bases and J gave up 7 bases, with 8 bases separating them. The CDR3 has 12 residues. The CDR3 region is CASSLDGLEQYF. DNA for the CDR3: TGTGCCAGCAGCTTGGATGGGTTGGAGCAGTACTTC.

This clone has a single count. V and J are TRBV7-7 and TRBJ2-5; D may be TRBD1 (5 bases). The germline V gene has CDR1 SSHAT and CDR2 FNYEAQ (reference sequence). CDR3 length equals 13 residues. V shed 5 bases and J shed 2 bases, with 9 bases lying between them. The DNA for the CDR3 is TGTGCCAGCAGCCATGACAGTCAAGAGACCCAGTACTTC. It codes for CASSHDSQETQYF.

The chain uses TRBV27 and TRBJ1-1, with D maybe TRBD1 (6 bases). Trimming removed 6 bases from V and 0 bases from J, with 14 bases in between. The CDR3 covers 15 residues. CDR1 and CDR2 (germline): MNHEY, SMNVEV (reference sequence). CDR3 loop: CASRDLQGLNTEAFF. The CDR3, as DNA: TGTGCCAGCAGGGATCTCCAGGGGCTGAACACTGAAGCTTTCTTT.

V usage is TRBV27 and J usage is TRBJ1-4; 8 bases agree with TRBD1. Germline V gives CDR1 MNHEY, CDR2 SMNVEV (reference sequence). The CDR3 has 17 amino acids. Trimming removed 4 bases from V and 4 bases from J; junction bases left unmatched: 11. The CDR3 protein is CASSSTSQGQVNEKLFF. The CDR3 nucleotides are TGTGCCAGCAGTTCCACCTCCCAGGGACAGGTTAATGAAAAACTGTTTTTT.

V gene TRBV19 combines with J gene TRBJ2-5; D gene ambiguous. The V and J ends lost 6 bases and 1 base respectively, with 9 bases between them. CDR3 size: 13 residues. Looked up from germline, CDR1 is LNHDA and CDR2 is SQIVND (reference sequence). In DNA form, the CDR3 reads TGTGCCAGTAGAGAAAAGTCCCAAGAGACCCAGTACTTC. It specifies CASREKSQETQYF. Looking up the rest from reference TRBV19 and TRBJ2-5 gives the full variable domain: DGGITQSPKYLFRKEGQNVTLSCEQNLNHDAMYWYRQDPGQGLRLIYYSQIVNDFQKGDIAEGYSVSREKKESFPLTVTSAQKNPTAFYLCASREKSQETQYFGPGTRLLVL.

The rearrangement links TRBV2 to TRBJ2-5; D call uncertain. The CDR3 length is 11 residues. From germline, CDR1 is SNHLY and CDR2 FYNNEI. V was pared by 4 bases and J by 4 bases, with 4 bases between. The CDR3: CASSVRETQYF. For the CDR3, the DNA is TGTGCCAGCAGTGTTAGAGAGACCCAGTACTTC.

This clone was found a few times. The chain combines TRBV5-1 with TRBJ1-5, with unresolved D. This CDR3 comprises 15 residues. With 0 bases removed from V and 1 base from J, the gap between germline ends came to 8 bases. Germline loops: CDR1 SGHRS, CDR2 YFSETQ. CDR3 bases: TGCGCCAGCAGCTTGGAGGGCCTGAGCAATCAGCCCCAGCATTTT. This sequence encodes CASSLEGLSNQPQHF. Supplemented by reference TRBV5-1 and TRBJ1-5, the full variable domain reads KAGVTQTPRYLIKTRGQQVTLSCSPISGHRSVSWYQQTPGQGLQFLFEYFSETQRNKGNFPGRFSGRQFSNSRSEMNVSTLELGDSALYLCASSLEGLSNQPQHFGDGTRLSIL.

This clone was seen a single time. This chain connects TRBV11-2 to TRBJ1-1, with 7 positions matching TRBD1. In germline, CDR1 is SGHAT, CDR2 FQNNGV. The CDR3 spans 13 residues. V was pared by 1 base and J by 4 bases, with 0 bases of the junction left unmatched. This CDR3 reads CASSLGTGTEAFF. CDR3 nucleotides: TGTGCCAGCAGCTTAGGGACAGGCACTGAAGCTTTCTTT.

The gene calls are TRBV11-3 and TRBJ2-7, with D uncertain. There are 12 residues in the CDR3. V was shortened by 5 bases and J by 5 bases, with 10 bases between the two germline ends. Germline-derived CDR1 and CDR2 are SGHNT and YENEEA. Here the CDR3 DNA reads TGTGCCAGCAGCGATAATAGGAACGAGCAGTACTTC. It is translated as CASSDNRNEQYF.

This clone was counted a single time. V usage is TRBV18 and J usage is TRBJ2-7, with TRBD1 identical over 7 bases. Germline V gene data show CDR1 as KGHSH and CDR2 as LQKENI. V dropped 4 bases and J dropped 5; count of bases not matched to a gene: 5. This CDR3 is 13 amino acids long. The CDR3 loop is CASSQGTDNEQYF. In nucleotides, the CDR3 is TGTGCCAGCTCACAAGGGACAGACAACGAGCAGTACTTC.

This clone was found once. This rearrangement joins TRBV7-9 to TRBJ1-3; D gene unclear. V dropped 5 bases and J dropped 0 bases, with 11 bases sitting between them. This CDR3 has 15 residues. Per the germline V gene, CDR1 is SEHNR and CDR2 is FQNEAQ (reference sequence). The CDR3 is CASSLTRDSGNTIYF. CDR3 sequence (DNA): TGTGCCAGCAGCCTCACCCGGGACTCTGGAAACACCATATATTTT.